The T cell receptor beta chain described here comes from a study of neurological immune-mediated disorders (dated by TCRdb to the late 2010s). Some background on the complete study: Among the approximately 35 multiple sclerosis patients, roughly 31 had relapsing-remitting MS and 3 had secondary progressive MS. Peripheral blood TCR-beta repertoires from HTLV-I-associated myelopathy (HAM/TSP) patients, multiple sclerosis patients and healthy controls were compared by UMI-based sequencing. Longitudinal samples, technical triplicates and paired sorted CD4+ and CD8+ T-cell subsets, alongside PBMC samples, were included among the approximately 110 TCR-beta libraries. Each longitudinal HAM/TSP and healthy donor was sampled at 3 time-points spaced at roughly 3-40 month intervals. Of the approximately 68 subjects in the cohort, about 14 were HAM/TSP patients, about 34 were multiple sclerosis patients, and 20 were healthy controls.

A note on this clonotype: The antigen it recognizes is unknown. Base qualities were left out, and no much larger clone turns up one base away.

Broader findings and caveats from the paper: Across subjects, expanded clones never shared an identical CDR3 amino acid sequence, which suggests that the TCR-beta repertoires in every group were private. TCR clonal expansion was greatest in HAM/TSP patients and smallest in MS patients, who ranked below even healthy controls. Phylogenetic analysis grouped repertoires from 18 of 34 MS patients into a cluster of related CDR3 sequences, suggesting a possible repertoire-level signature. The MS cluster was not associated with any clinical or MRI features, and the authors stated that larger cohorts are needed.

The time point label here, explained by the study, means: longitudinal time-point 3. Unsorted PBMC libraries were generated from 2 million PBMCs stored in RNAlater at -80 °C until RNA extraction. The multiple sclerosis patients were enrolled in a US clinical protocol that evaluated disease progression with magnetic resonance imaging. Peripheral blood was subjected to Ficoll-Hypaque density gradient centrifugation to isolate PBMCs, which were then cryopreserved in liquid nitrogen. Per the germline V gene (reference sequence), SGHNT is the CDR1 and YYREEE is the CDR2. V is shortened by 4 bases, J by 3 bases, and the region joining them spans 5 bases. The cysteine opens and the phenylalanine closes a CDR3 of 11 amino acids. The DNA shown is the 33-base CDR3, in frame from base 1. cDNA was synthesized by template-switch 5'RACE using a primer with a 10-nucleotide random unique molecular identifier that tagged each TCR transcript. Every sequencing run yielded over 200 million TCR-beta sequences covering 15-18 subjects. The RNeasy kit was used to extract total RNA. The KAPA Real-time Library Amplification kit was used to amplify TCR-beta VDJ regions with primers targeting the TCR constant region and the 5'RACE anchor. A first PCR added sample indexes and Illumina adaptors, and a second PCR then raised library yield. The roughly 650 bp TCR product was size-selected on a 2% E-gel SizeSelection system after Ampure bead purification. Before pooling, library quality was assessed on a Bioanalyzer, concentration was determined with Qubit, and library quantification was performed with the Kapa Library Quantification kit. Libraries were sequenced paired-end 2 x 150 bp on an Illumina HiSeq 2500. To increase sequence diversity, roughly 24-32% phiX was spiked into each library pool. Per the authors' processing: The quality-filtered reads were processed with the UMI-based MiGEC pipeline, whose error correction step removed more than 80% of the raw TCR sequences. IMGT germline references were used for aligning VDJ genes, and each clonotype was defined as a unique CDR3 amino acid sequence together with its V-J genes. Clonal expansion, Shannon diversity, and CDR3 relatedness (CalcPairwiseDistances, ClusterSamples) were evaluated with VDJtools, and phylogenetic trees were built with CLCbio workbench. Clones with at least 8 unique UMIs were defined as expanded, with this threshold being based on coefficient-of-variation modelling across technical triplicates. Clones were called with MiXCR by TCRdb after fastp trimmed the public reads at Q25, and only in-frame beta chains were retained. Each CDR3 protein appears once, grouped with its most common genes and DNA. Clone size and V and J calls follow TCRdb, not the original study. The sample table holds 84,000 or so distinct CDR3 sequences, of which around 4.7% were seen once. The ten largest clones add up to 5.7% of the sample.

Sequencing was done on a sample of PBMCs. The source of this sequence is a woman aged 55-75 years with multiple sclerosis. This receptor chain uses TRBV5-4 and TRBJ2-7; no D segment can be confidently identified. In nucleotides, the sequence is TGTGCCAGCAGCGGACGCTACGAGCAGTACTTC. Translated, this is CASSGRYEQYF.